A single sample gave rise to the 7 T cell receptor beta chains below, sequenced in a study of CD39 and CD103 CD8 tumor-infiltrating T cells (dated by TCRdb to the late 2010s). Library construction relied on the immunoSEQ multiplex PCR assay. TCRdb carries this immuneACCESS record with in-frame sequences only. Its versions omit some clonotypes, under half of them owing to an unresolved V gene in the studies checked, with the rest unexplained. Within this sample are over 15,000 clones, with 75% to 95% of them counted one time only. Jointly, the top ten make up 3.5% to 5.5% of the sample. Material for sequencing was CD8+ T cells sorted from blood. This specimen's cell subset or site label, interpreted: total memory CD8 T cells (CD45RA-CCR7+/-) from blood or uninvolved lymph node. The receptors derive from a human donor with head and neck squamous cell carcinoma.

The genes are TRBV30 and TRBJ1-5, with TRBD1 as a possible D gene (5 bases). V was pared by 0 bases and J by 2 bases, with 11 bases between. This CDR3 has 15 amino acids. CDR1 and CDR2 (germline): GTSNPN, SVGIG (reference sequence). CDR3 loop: CAWSVAGHGNQPQHF. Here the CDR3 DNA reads TGTGCCTGGAGTGTAGCAGGGCATGGCAATCAGCCCCAGCATTTT.

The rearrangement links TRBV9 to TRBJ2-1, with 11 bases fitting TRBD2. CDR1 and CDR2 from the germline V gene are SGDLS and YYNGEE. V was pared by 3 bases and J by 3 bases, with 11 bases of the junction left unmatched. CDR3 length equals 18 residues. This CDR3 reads CASSDPYITSGGYNEQFF. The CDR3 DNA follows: TGTGCCAGCAGCGACCCCTACATAACTAGCGGGGGCTACAATGAGCAGTTCTTC.

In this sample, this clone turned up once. The CDR3 is CASSLSGDVTQYF. CDR3 coding DNA: TGTGCCAGCTCCCTGAGCGGGGATGTGACCCAGTACTTC. The genes are TRBV7-9 and TRBJ2-5; 7 nucleotides agree with TRBD2. The ends lost 8 bases at V and 7 bases at J; junction bases unmatched: 10. Germline V CDR1 and CDR2: SEHNR, FQNEAQ (reference sequence). The CDR3 is 13 residues long. Supplemented by reference TRBV7-9 and TRBJ2-5, the full variable domain reads DTGVSQNPRHKITKRGQNVTFRCDPISEHNRLYWYRQTLGQGPEFLTYFQNEAQLEKSRLLSDRFSAERPKGSFSTLEIQRTEQGDSAMYLCASSLSGDVTQYFGPGTRLLVL.

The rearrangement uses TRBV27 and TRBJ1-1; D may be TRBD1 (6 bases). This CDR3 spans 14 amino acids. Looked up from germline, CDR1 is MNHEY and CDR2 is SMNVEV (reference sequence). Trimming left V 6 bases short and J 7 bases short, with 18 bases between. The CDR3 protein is CASRAETGSLEAFF. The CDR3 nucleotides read TGTGCCAGCAGAGCCGAGACAGGCTCACTTGAAGCTTTCTTT.

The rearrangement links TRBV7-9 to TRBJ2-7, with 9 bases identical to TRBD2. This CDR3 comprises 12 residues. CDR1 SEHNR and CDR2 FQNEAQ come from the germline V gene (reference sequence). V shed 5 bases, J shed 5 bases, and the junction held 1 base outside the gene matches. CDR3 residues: CASSAGGHEQYF. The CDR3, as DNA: TGTGCCAGCAGCGCGGGAGGGCACGAGCAGTACTTC.

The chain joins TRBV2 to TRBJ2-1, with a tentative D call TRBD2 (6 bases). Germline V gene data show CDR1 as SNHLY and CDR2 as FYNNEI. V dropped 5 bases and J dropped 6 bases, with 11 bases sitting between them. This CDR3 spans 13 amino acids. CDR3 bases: TGTGCCAGCAGTCTAGCGAGCCTCAATGAGCAGTTCTTC. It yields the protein CASSLASLNEQFF.

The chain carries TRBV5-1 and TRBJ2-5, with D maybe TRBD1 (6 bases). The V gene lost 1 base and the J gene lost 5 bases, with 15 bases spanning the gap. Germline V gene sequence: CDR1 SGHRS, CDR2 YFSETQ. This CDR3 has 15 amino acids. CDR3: CASSLYAGDPETQYF. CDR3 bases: TGCGCCAGCAGCTTGTATGCAGGGGACCCGGAGACCCAGTACTTC.